This TCR beta chain was captured by sequencing in a study of blood T cell repertoires in COVID-19. Sequenced by immunoSEQ multiplex PCR; TCRdb stores in-frame clones only, minus some. Here the sample spans some 95,000 clones, less than 90% being singletons. V gave up 4 bases and J gave up 2 bases, with 23 bases separating them. This CDR3 is built from 18 residues. Germline CDR1 reads SGHRS; CDR2 reads YFSETQ. The receptor was derived from a man older than 75 with active or convalescent COVID-19. This chain connects TRBV5-1 to TRBJ2-3, with D tentatively TRBD2 (6 bases). Sequencing was done on a sample of peripheral blood. This CDR3 is CASSPRGTKGTHTDTQYF. CDR3 DNA sequence: TGCGCCAGCAGCCCTAGAGGGACGAAGGGGACTCACACAGATACGCAGTATTTT.